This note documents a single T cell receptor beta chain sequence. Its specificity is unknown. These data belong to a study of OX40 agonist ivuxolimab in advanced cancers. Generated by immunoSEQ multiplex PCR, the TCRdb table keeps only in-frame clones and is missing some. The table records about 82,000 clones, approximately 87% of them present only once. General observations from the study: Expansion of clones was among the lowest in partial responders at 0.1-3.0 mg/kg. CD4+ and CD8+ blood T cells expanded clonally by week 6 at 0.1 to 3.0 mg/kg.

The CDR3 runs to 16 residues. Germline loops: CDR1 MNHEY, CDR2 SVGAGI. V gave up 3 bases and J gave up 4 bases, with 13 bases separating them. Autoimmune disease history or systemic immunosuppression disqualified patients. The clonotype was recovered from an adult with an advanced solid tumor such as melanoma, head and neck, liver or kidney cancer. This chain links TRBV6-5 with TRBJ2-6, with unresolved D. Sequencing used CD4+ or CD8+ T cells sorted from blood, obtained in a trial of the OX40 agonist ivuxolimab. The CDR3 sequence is CASSYAFPTGANVLTF. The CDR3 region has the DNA TGTGCCAGCAGTTATGCATTCCCTACCGGGGCCAACGTCCTGACTTTC.